This TCR beta chain was documented in a study of shared clonotypes between healthy human individuals. At the level of the study: A donor's plate count was three for CD4 naive and three for CD4 memory; CD8 naive had two and CD8 memory one.

Trimming removed 5 bases at V and 0 bases at J, with 17 bases between. Germline-derived CDR1 and CDR2 are LNHDA and SQIVND (reference sequence). This CDR3 has 17 residues. The table came from immunoSEQ multiplex PCR; TCRdb's copy has only in-frame clones and leaves some out. Here the sample spans 2.3 million or so clones, about 92% being singletons. Concerning this clone itself: Its antigen is unidentified.

General study findings and limits: Sampling included only blood; tissue repertoires likely differ. The generation probabilities recorded for non-shared clonotypes fell below those of clonotypes shared by all four donors. Having only a few donors restricted how much genetic and exposure-history diversity was captured.

The sequencing sample was made of naive CD4+ T cells from PBMCs. As to subset: CD45RA+ positively selected. The chain employs TRBV19 and TRBJ1-5; no reliable D call. The TCR originated in a man in his late teens or twenties in good health. Some clones in this sample may be carry-over from other donors' samples. CDR3 nucleotide sequence: TGTGCCAGTAGTGTAGCGACAATGGTCTCTAGCAATCAGCCCCAGCATTTT. Amino acids: CASSVATMVSSNQPQHF.